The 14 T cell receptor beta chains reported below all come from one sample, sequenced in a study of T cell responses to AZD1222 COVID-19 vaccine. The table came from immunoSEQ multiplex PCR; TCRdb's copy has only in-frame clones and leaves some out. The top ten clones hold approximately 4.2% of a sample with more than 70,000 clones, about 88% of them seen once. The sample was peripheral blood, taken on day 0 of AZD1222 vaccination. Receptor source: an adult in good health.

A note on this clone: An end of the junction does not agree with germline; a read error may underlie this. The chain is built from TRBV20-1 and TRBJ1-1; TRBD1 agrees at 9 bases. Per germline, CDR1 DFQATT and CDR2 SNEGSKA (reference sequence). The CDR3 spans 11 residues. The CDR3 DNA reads TGCAGTGCTAGAGATCTGGGACAGGGTATCTTT. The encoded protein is CSARDLGQGIF.

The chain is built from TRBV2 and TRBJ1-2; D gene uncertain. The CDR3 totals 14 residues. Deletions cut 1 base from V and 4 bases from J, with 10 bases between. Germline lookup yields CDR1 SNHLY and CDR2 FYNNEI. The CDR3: CASSEGSVLYGYTF. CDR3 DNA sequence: TGTGCCAGCAGTGAAGGGTCAGTCCTCTATGGCTACACCTTC.

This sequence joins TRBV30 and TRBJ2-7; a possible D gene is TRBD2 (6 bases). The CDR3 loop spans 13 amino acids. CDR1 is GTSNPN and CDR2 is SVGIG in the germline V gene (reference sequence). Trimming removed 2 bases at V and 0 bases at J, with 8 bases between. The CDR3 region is CAWSTGSSYEQYF. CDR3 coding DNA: TGTGCCTGGAGTACCGGGAGCTCCTACGAGCAGTACTTC.

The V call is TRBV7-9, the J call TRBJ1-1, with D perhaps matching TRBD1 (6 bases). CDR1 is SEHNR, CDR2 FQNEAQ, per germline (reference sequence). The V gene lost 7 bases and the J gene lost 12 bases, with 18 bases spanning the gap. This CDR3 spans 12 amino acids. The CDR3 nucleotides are TGTGCCAGCACCTGGTGGGGGACAAATTCTTTCTTT. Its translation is CASTWWGTNSFF.

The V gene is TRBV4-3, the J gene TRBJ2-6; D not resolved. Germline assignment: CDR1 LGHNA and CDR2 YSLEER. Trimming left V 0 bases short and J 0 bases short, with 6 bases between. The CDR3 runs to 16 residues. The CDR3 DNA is TGCGCCAGCAGCCAAGAGGTATCCTCTGGGGCCAACGTCCTGACTTTC. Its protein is CASSQEVSSGANVLTF.

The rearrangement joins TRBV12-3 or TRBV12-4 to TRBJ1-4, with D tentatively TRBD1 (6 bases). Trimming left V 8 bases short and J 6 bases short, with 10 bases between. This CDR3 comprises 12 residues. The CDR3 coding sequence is TGTGCCAGCGGTAAGGGGGATGAAAAACTGTTTTTT. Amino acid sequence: CASGKGDEKLFF.

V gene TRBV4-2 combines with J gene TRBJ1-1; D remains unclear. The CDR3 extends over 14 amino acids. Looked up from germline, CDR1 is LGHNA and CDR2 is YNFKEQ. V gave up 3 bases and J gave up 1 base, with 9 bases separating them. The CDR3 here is CASSQSVGNTEAFF. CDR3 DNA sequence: TGTGCCAGCAGCCAGTCAGTAGGGAACACTGAAGCTTTCTTT.

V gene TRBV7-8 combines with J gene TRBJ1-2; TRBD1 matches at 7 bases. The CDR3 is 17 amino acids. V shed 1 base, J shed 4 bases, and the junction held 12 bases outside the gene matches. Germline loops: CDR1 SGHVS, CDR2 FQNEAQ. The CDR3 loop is CASSLGGRTGIGYGYTF. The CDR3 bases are TGTGCCAGCAGCTTAGGTGGCAGGACAGGAATCGGCTATGGCTACACCTTC. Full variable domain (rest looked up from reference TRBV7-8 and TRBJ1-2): GAGVSQSPRYKVAKRGQDVALRCDPISGHVSLFWYQQALGQGPEFLTYFQNEAQLDKSGLPSDRFFAERPEGSVSTLKIQRTQQEDSAVYLCASSLGGRTGIGYGYTFGSGTRLTVV.

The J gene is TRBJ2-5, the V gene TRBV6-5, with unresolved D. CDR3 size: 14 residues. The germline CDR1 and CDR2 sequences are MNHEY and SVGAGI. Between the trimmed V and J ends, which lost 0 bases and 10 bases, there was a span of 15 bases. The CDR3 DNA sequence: TGTGCCAGCAGTTACTCTGGCGTCGGGCAGCACCAGTACTTC. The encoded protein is CASSYSGVGQHQYF.

CDR3 nucleotide sequence: TGTGCCAGTAGTATAGGCCGGGACAACGACTATGGCTACACCTTC. Protein product: CASSIGRDNDYGYTF. V and J are TRBV19 and TRBJ1-2, with D possibly being TRBD1 (6 bases). CDR1 is LNHDA and CDR2 is SQIVND in the germline V gene (reference sequence). V lost 1 base and J 3 bases, leaving 12 bases between the germline ends. The CDR3 spans 15 residues.

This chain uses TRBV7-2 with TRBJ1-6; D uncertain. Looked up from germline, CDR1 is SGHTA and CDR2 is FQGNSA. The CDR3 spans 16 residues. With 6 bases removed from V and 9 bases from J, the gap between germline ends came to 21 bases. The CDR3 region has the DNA TGTGCCAGCAGTCTACACCTAGCGGCGGAAACTTCACCCCTCCACTTT. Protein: CASSLHLAAETSPLHF.

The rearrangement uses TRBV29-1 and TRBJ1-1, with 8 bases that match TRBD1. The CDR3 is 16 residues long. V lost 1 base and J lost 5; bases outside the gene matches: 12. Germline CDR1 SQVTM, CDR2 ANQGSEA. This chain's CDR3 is CSVEVPRQGIGTEAFF. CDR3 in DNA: TGCAGCGTTGAAGTTCCCCGACAGGGGATAGGGACTGAAGCTTTCTTT.

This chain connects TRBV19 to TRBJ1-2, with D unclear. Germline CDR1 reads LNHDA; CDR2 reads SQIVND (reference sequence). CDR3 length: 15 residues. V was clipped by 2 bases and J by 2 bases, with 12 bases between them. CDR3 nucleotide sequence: TGTGCCAGTAGTATATTAACGGGCTCCAACTATGGCTACACCTTC. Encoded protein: CASSILTGSNYGYTF.

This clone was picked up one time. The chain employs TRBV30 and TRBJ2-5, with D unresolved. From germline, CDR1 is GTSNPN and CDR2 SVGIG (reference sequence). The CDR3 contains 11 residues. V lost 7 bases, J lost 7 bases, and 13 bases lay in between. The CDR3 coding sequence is TGTGCCTCCCGGACCGCGCGGACCCAGTACTTC. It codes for CASRTARTQYF.